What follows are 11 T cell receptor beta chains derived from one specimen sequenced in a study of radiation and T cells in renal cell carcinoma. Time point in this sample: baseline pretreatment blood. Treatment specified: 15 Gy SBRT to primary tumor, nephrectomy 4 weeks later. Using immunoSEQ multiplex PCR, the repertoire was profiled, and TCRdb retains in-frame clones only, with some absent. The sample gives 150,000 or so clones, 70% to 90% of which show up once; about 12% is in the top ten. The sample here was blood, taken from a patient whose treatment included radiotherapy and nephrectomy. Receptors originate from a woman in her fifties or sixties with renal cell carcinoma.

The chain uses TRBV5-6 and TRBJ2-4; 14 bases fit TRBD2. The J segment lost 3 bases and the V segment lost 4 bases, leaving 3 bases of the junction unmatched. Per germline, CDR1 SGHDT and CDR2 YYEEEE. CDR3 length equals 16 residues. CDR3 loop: CASSRGLAGDKNIQYF. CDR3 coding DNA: TGTGCCAGCAGCCGGGGACTAGCGGGGGACAAAAACATTCAGTACTTC.

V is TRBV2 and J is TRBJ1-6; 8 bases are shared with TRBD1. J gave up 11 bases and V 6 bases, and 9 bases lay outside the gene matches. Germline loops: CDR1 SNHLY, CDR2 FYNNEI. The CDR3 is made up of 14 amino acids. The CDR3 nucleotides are TGTGCCAGCAGCGAACCGGGACAGGTAACACCCCTCCACTTT. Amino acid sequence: CASSEPGQVTPLHF.

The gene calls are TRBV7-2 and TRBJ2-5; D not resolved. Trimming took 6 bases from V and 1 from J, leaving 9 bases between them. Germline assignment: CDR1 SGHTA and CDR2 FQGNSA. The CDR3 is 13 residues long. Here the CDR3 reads CASSRNLQETQYF. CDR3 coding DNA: TGTGCCAGCAGTCGCAACCTCCAAGAGACCCAGTACTTC. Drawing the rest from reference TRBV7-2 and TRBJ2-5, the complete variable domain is GAGVSQSPSNKVTEKGKDVELRCDPISGHTALYWYRQSLGQGLEFLIYFQGNSAPDKSGLPSDRFSAERTGGSVSTLTIQRTQQEDSAVYLCASSRNLQETQYFGPGTRLLVL.

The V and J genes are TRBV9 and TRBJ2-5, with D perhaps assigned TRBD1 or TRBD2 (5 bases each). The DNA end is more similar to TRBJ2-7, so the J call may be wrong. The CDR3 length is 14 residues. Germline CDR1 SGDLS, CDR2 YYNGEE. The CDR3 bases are TGTGCCAGCAGCGTAGAGGGGAGTTCCTACGAGCAGTACTTC. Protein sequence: CASSVEGSSYEQYF.

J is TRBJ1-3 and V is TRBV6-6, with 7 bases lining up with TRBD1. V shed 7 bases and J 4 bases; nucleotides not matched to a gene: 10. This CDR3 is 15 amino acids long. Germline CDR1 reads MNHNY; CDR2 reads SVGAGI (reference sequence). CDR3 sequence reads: CASTRQGAAGNTIYF. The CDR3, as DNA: TGTGCCAGCACCCGACAGGGAGCGGCGGGAAACACCATATATTTT.

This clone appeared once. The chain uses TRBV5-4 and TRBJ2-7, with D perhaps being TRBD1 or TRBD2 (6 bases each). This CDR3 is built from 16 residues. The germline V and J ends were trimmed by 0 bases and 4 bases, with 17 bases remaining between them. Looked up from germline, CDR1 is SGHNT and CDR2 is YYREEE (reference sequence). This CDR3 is CASSLGGASSQYEQYF. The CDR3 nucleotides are TGTGCCAGCAGCTTGGGGGGGGCAAGTTCGCAGTACGAGCAGTACTTC.

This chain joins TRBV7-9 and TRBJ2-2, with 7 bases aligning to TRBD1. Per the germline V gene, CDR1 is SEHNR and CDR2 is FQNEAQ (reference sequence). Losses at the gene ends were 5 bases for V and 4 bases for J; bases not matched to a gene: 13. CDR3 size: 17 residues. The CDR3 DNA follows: TGTGCCAGCAGCCACCCCCGGCAGGGGGTAACCACCGGGGAGCTGTTTTTT. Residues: CASSHPRQGVTTGELFF. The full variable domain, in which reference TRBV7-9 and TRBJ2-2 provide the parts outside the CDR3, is DTGVSQNPRHKITKRGQNVTFRCDPISEHNRLYWYRQTLGQGPEFLTYFQNEAQLEKSRLLSDRFSAERPKGSFSTLEIQRTEQGDSAMYLCASSHPRQGVTTGELFFGEGSRLTVL.

The CDR3 nucleotides are TGTGCCAGTAGTCCTGGGACGGAGAGGGGTAAGCCCCAGCATTTT. Translated, it gives CASSPGTERGKPQHF. This sequence joins TRBV19 and TRBJ1-5; maybe TRBD1 (5 bases). Germline assignment: CDR1 LNHDA and CDR2 SQIVND (reference sequence). Between the trimmed V and J ends, which lost 5 bases and 8 bases, there was a span of 19 bases. The CDR3 covers 15 residues.

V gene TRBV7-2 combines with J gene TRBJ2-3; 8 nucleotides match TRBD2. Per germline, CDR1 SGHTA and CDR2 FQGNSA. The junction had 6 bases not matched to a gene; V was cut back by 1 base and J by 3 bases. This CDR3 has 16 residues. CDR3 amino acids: CASSLEVAGLTDTQYF. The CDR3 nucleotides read TGTGCCAGCAGCTTAGAGGTAGCGGGGTTGACAGATACGCAGTATTTT.

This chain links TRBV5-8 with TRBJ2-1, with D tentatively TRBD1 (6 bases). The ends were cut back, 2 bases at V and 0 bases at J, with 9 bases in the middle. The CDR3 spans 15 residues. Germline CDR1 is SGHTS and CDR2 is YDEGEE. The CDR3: CASSLRGSSYNEQFF. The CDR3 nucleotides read TGTGCCAGCAGCTTAAGGGGGAGCTCCTACAATGAGCAGTTCTTC.

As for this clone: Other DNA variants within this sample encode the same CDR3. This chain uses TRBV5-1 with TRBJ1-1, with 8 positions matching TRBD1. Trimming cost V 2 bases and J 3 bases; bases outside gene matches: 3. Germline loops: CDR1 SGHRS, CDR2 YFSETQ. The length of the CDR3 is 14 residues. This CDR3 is CASSLQGGYTEAFF. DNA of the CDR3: TGCGCCAGCAGCTTACAGGGGGGCTACACTGAAGCTTTCTTT.